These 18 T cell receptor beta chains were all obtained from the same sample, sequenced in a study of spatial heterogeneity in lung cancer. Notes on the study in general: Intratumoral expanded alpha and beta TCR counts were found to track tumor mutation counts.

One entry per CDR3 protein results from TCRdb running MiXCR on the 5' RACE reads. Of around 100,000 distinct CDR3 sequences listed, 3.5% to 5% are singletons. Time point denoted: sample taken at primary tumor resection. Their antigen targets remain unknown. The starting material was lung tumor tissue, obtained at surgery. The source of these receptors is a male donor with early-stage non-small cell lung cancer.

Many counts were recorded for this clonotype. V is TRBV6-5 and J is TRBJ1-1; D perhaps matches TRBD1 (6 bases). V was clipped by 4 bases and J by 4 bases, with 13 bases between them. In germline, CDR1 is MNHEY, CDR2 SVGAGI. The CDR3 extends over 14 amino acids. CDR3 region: CASSLTGWVTEAFF. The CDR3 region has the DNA TGTGCCAGCAGTTTGACAGGATGGGTCACTGAAGCTTTCTTT.

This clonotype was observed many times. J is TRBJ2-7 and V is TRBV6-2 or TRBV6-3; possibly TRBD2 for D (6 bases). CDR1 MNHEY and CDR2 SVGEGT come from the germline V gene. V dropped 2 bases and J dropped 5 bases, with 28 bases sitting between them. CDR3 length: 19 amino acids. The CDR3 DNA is TGTGCCAGCAGTTACCCGACACTAGGAGATATCCGGGAGTACGACGAGCAGTACTTC. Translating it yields CASSYPTLGDIREYDEQYF.

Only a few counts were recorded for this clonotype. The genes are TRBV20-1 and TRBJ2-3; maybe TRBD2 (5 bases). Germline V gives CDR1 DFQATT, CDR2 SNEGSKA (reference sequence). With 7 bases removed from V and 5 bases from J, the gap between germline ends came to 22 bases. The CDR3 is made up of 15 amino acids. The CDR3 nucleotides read TGCAGTGTAGGGAGTAATCCGGAGACCAGAGATACGCAGTATTTT. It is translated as CSVGSNPETRDTQYF.

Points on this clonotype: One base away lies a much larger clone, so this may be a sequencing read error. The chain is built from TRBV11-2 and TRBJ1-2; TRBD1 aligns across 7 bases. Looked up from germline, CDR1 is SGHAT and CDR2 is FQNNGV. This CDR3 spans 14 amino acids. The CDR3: CAGSPRDRDYGYTF. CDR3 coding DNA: TGTGCCGGCAGCCCCCGGGACAGAGACTATGGCTACACCTTC.

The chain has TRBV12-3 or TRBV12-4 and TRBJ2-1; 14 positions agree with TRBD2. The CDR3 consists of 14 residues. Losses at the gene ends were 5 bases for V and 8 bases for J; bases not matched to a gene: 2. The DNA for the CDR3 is TGTGCCAGCAGTCTGACTAGCGGGGGGGATGAGCAGTTCTTC. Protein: CASSLTSGGDEQFF.

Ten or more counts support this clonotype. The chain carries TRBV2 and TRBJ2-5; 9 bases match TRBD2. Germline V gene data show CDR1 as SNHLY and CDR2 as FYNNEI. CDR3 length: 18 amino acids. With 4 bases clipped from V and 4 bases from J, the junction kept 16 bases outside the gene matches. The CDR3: CASSGQTSGSFAGETQYF. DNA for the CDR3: TGTGCCAGCAGTGGGCAGACTAGCGGCAGTTTTGCCGGAGAGACCCAGTACTTC. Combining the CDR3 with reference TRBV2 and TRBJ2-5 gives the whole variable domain EPEVTQTPSHQVTQMGQEVILRCVPISNHLYFYWYRQILGQKVEFLVSFYNNEISEKSEIFDDQFSVERPDGSNFTLKIRSTKLEDSAMYFCASSGQTSGSFAGETQYFGPGTRLLVL.

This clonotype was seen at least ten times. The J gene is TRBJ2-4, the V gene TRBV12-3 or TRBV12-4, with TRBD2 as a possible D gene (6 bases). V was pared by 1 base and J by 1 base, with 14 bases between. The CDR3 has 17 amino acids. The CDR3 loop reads CASSLVGGAAAKNIQYF. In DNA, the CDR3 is TGTGCCAGCAGTTTAGTAGGCGGGGCAGCTGCCAAAAACATTCAGTACTTC.

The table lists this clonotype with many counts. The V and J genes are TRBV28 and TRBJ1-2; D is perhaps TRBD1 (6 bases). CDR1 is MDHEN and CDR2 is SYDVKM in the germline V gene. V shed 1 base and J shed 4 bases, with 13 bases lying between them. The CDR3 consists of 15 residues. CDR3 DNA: TGTGCCAGCAGTTTATACGGGGGCGCAAGCTATGGCTACACCTTC. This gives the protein CASSLYGGASYGYTF.

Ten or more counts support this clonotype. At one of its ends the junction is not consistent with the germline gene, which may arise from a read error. The CDR3 bases are TGTGCTAGCAGCCATTCTAGGGTTTCCGAGCAGTACTTC. It yields the protein CASSHSRVSEQYF. This chain connects TRBV7-7 to TRBJ2-7, with unresolved D. From germline, CDR1 is SSHAT and CDR2 FNYEAQ (reference sequence). The CDR3 covers 13 residues. The full variable domain, completed using reference TRBV7-7 and TRBJ2-7, is GAGVSQSPRYKVTKRGQDVTLRCDPISSHATLYWYQQALGQGPEFLTYFNYEAQPDKSGLPSDRFSAERPEGSISTLTIQRTEQRDSAMYRCASSHSRVSEQYFGPGTRLTVT.

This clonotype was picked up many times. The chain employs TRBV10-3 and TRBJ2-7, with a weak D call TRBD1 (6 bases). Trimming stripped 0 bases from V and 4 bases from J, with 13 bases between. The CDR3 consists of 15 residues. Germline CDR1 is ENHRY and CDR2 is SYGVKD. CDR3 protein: CAISESPGVIYEQYF. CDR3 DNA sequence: TGTGCCATCAGTGAGTCGCCAGGGGTCATTTACGAGCAGTACTTC.

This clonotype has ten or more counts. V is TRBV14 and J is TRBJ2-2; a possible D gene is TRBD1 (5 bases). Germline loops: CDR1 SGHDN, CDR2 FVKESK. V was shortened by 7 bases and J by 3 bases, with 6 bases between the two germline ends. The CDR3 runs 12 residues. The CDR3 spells CASKGDTGELFF. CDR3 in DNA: TGTGCCAGCAAAGGGGACACCGGGGAGCTGTTTTTT.

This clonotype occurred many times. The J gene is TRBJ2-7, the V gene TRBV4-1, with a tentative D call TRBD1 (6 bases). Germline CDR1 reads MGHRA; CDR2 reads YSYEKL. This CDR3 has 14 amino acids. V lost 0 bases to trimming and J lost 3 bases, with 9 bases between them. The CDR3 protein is CASSQEDSHYEQYF. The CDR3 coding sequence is TGCGCCAGCAGCCAAGAGGACAGCCACTACGAGCAGTACTTC.

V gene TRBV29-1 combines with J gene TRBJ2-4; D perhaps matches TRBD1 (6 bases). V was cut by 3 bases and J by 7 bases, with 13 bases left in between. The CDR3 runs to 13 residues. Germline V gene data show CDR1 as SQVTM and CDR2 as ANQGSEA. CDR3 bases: TGCAGCGTTGAGGGGACACTACCTAACATTCAGTACTTC. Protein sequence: CSVEGTLPNIQYF.

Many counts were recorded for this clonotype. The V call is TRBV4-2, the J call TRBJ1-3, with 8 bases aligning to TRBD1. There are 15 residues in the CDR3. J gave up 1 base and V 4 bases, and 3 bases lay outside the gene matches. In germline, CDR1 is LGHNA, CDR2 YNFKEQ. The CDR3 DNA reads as TGTGCCAGCAGCCTGACAGGGGATTCTGGAAACACCATATATTTT. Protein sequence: CASSLTGDSGNTIYF.

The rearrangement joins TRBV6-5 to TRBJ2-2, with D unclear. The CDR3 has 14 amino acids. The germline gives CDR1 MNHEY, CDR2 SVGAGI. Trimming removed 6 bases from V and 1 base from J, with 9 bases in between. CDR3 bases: TGTGCCAGCAGGACCTCGGAGAACACCGGGGAGCTGTTTTTT. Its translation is CASRTSENTGELFF.

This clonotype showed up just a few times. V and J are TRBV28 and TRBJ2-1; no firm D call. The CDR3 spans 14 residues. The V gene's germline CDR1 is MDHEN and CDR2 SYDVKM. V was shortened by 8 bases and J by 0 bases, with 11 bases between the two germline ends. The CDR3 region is CASQTSSSYNEQFF. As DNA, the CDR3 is TGTGCCAGCCAGACTTCGAGCTCCTACAATGAGCAGTTCTTC. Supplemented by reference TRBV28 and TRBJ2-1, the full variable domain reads DVKVTQSSRYLVKRTGEKVFLECVQDMDHENMFWYRQDPGLGLRLIYFSYDVKMKEKGDIPEGYSVSREKKERFSLILESASTNQTSMYLCASQTSSSYNEQFFGPGTRLTVL.

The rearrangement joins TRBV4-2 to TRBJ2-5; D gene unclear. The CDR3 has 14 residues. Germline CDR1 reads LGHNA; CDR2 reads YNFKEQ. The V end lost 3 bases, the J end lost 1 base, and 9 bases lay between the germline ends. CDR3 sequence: CASSHSSSQETQYF. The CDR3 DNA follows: TGTGCCAGCAGCCATTCGAGTTCCCAAGAGACCCAGTACTTC.

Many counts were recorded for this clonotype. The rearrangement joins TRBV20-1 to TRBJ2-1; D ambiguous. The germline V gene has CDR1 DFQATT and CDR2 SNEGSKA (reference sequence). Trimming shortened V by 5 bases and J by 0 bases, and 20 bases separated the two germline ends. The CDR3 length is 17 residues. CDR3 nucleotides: TGCAGTGCTCCTTCCCTCGGCGGCGGACCCTCCTACAATGAGCAGTTCTTC. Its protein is CSAPSLGGGPSYNEQFF.